These 19 T cell receptor beta chains were sequenced from one sample in a study of T cells after yellow fever vaccination. TCRdb re-called the 5' RACE reads through MiXCR, storing one row per CDR3 protein. This sample yields some 300,000 distinct CDR3 sequences, of which less than 9.5% are seen a single time; 3% to 4% belongs to the top ten. Material: CD4+ T cells sorted from PBMCs, obtained 5 days after the yellow fever booster vaccination. The receptors shown here come from a man between 18 and 35 years old who received the YFV17D yellow fever vaccine.

This clonotype was observed at least ten times. The genes are TRBV5-1 and TRBJ1-2; 9 nucleotides agree with TRBD1. This CDR3 has 15 amino acids. The V segment lost 0 bases and the J segment 5 bases; nucleotides outside the gene matches: 5. In germline, CDR1 is SGHRS, CDR2 YFSETQ. This CDR3 reads CASSLDSGTGYGYTF. Written as DNA, the CDR3 is TGCGCCAGCAGCTTGGACTCCGGGACAGGGTATGGCTACACCTTC.

The chain employs TRBV12-3 or TRBV12-4 and TRBJ1-2; TRBD1 aligns across 9 bases. This CDR3 contains 15 residues. V lost 3 bases and J lost 7; bases outside the gene matches: 9. The CDR3 reads CASSFGGTGSFGYTF. DNA for the CDR3: TGTGCCAGCAGTTTTGGTGGGACAGGGAGTTTTGGCTACACCTTC.

At least ten counts were recorded for this clonotype. The chain's CDR3 is CASSLEGQTSDQYF. For the CDR3, the DNA is TGCGCCAGCAGCTTGGAAGGACAGACATCCGATCAGTACTTC. The V and J genes are TRBV5-1 and TRBJ2-7; D may be TRBD1 (6 bases). This CDR3 is 14 amino acids long. With 0 bases removed from V and 10 bases from J, the gap between germline ends came to 17 bases. Germline CDR1 SGHRS, CDR2 YFSETQ.

Comments on this clonotype: At one boundary the junction diverges from the germline segment, which might be a read error. This chain links TRBV12-3 or TRBV12-4 with TRBJ2-3, with 7 bases identical to TRBD1. The CDR3 is 16 amino acids. CDR3 sequence (DNA): TGTGCCAGCAGCCTTCACCCCGGCCCCGGGACAGATACGCAGTACTTT. The encoded protein is CASSLHPGPGTDTQYF.

This clonotype was seen ten or more times. This rearrangement joins TRBV28 to TRBJ1-4, with TRBD1 matching 7 bases. V gave up 5 bases and J gave up 8 bases; unmatched junction bases: 23. The CDR3 consists of 19 residues. Per the germline V gene, CDR1 is MDHEN and CDR2 is SYDVKM. This CDR3 reads CASSPLITRGRGVDEKLFF. As DNA, the CDR3 is TGTGCCAGCAGTCCCCTGATAACAAGGGGGCGAGGAGTCGACGAAAAACTGTTTTTT.

This clonotype was detected only a few times. The V call is TRBV6-2 or TRBV6-3, the J call TRBJ1-3; D is uncertain. The CDR3 runs to 14 residues. In germline, CDR1 is MNHEY, CDR2 SVGEGT. Trimming removed 8 bases at V and 0 bases at J, with 11 bases between. The CDR3, as DNA: TGTGCCAGCGGCGAAGACCTCTCTGGAAACACCATATATTTT. Translation: CASGEDLSGNTIYF.

This clonotype was seen only a few times. V usage is TRBV5-1 and J usage is TRBJ1-6, with D possibly matching TRBD1 (6 bases). Trimming took 0 bases from V and 4 from J, leaving 11 bases between them. The germline CDR1 and CDR2 sequences are SGHRS and YFSETQ. This CDR3 comprises 16 residues. The DNA of the CDR3 is TGCGCCAGCAGCTTGGATACTCAGGGGTATAATTCACCCCTCCACTTT. This encodes CASSLDTQGYNSPLHF.

A few counts support this clonotype. The chain couples TRBV5-1 to TRBJ2-7; 9 nucleotides match TRBD1. Germline V gene data show CDR1 as SGHRS and CDR2 as YFSETQ. The CDR3 sequence is 15 residues long. The J segment lost 5 bases and the V segment lost 0 bases, leaving 6 bases of the junction unmatched. CDR3 amino acids: CASSLALQGANEQYF. CDR3 sequence (DNA): TGCGCCAGCAGCTTGGCCCTACAGGGGGCCAACGAGCAGTACTTC.

The V and J genes are TRBV7-2 and TRBJ2-1, with D perhaps matching TRBD1 or TRBD2 (5 bases each). Looked up from germline, CDR1 is SGHTA and CDR2 is FQGNSA. The V and J ends lost 6 bases and 0 bases respectively, with 18 bases between them. This CDR3 is 17 amino acids long. In DNA, the CDR3 is TGTGCCAGCAGGGATCGGGGCAGTAGATTCTCCTACAATGAGCAGTTCTTC. Protein product: CASRDRGSRFSYNEQFF.

V and J are TRBV6-5 and TRBJ2-3, with 13 bases that match TRBD2. The CDR3 totals 16 residues. The V gene's germline CDR1 is MNHEY and CDR2 SVGAGI. Germline trimming cut 5 bases from V and 3 bases from J; bases unmatched to any gene: 5. The CDR3 nucleotides read TGTGCCAGCAGTCGACTAGCGGGGGGCCGTACAGATACGCAGTATTTT. This codes for CASSRLAGGRTDTQYF.

This clonotype was seen only a few times. The V and J genes are TRBV4-3 and TRBJ1-1; no clear D. The V end lost 0 bases, the J end lost 0 bases, and 8 bases lay between the germline ends. This CDR3 spans 15 amino acids. Looked up from germline, CDR1 is LGHNA and CDR2 is YSLEER. The CDR3: CASSQDGFMNTEAFF. CDR3 in DNA: TGCGCCAGCAGCCAAGATGGGTTCATGAACACTGAAGCTTTCTTT.

The chain has TRBV9 and TRBJ2-3, with D possibly matching TRBD1 (5 bases). The CDR3 extends over 16 amino acids. From germline, CDR1 is SGDLS and CDR2 YYNGEE. V lost 4 bases, J lost 2 bases, and 17 bases lay in between. CDR3 DNA sequence: TGTGCCAGCAGCCCGAGAGGCCAGGGTTACACAGATACGCAGTATTTT. This gives the protein CASSPRGQGYTDTQYF.

CDR3 nucleotides: TGCGCCAGCCGAGAAAGGCTAGCGGGTAATGAGCAGTTCTTC. Protein: CASRERLAGNEQFF. The chain is built from TRBV5-1 and TRBJ2-1, with 8 bases matching TRBD2. The CDR3 is 14 residues long. After removal of 7 bases from V and 7 bases from J, the junction contained 10 bases not matched to a gene. From germline, CDR1 is SGHRS and CDR2 YFSETQ.

The J gene is TRBJ2-1, the V gene TRBV7-2; the D gene is possibly TRBD1 (5 bases). CDR3 length: 14 amino acids. Germline V CDR1 and CDR2: SGHTA, FQGNSA. The V end lost 1 base, the J end lost 9 bases, and 13 bases lay between the germline ends. CDR3: CASSLVGRVAEQFF. The CDR3 DNA reads as TGTGCCAGCAGCTTAGTAGGCAGGGTTGCTGAGCAGTTCTTC.

This clonotype appeared a few times. This chain uses TRBV19 with TRBJ2-7, with TRBD2 as a possible D gene (5 bases). Germline-derived CDR1 and CDR2 are LNHDA and SQIVND (reference sequence). The CDR3 length is 13 residues. The ends were cut back, 4 bases at V and 2 bases at J, with 9 bases in the middle. This chain's CDR3 is CASSNSGAYEQYF. CDR3 coding DNA: TGTGCCAGTAGTAACTCCGGGGCCTACGAGCAGTACTTC.

The gene calls are TRBV7-9 and TRBJ2-3, with 11 nucleotides matching TRBD2. The CDR3 loop spans 16 amino acids. Germline V gene lookup returns CDR1 SEHNR and CDR2 FQNEAQ (reference sequence). V was pared by 2 bases and J by 5 bases, with 6 bases of the junction left unmatched. Here the CDR3 DNA reads TGTGCCAGCAGCTTAAATAGCGGGGGGGCCCTAGATACGCAGTATTTT. Translated: CASSLNSGGALDTQYF.

The table lists this clonotype with a few counts. V gene TRBV6-6 combines with J gene TRBJ1-1; no definite D call. The V end was cut by 0 bases, the J end by 0 bases, with 11 bases between. Germline V CDR1 and CDR2: MNHNY, SVGAGI (reference sequence). CDR3 length: 16 amino acids. CDR3 loop: CASSYSNPGLNTEAFF. The CDR3, as DNA: TGTGCCAGCAGTTACTCCAATCCGGGCCTGAACACTGAAGCTTTCTTT.

This clonotype was observed many times. CDR3 in DNA: TGTGCCAGCAGTGAATTTTATACGCAGTATTTT. This encodes CASSEFYTQYF. The genes are TRBV6-1 and TRBJ2-3; no clear D gene. V lost 2 bases, J lost 7 bases, and 4 bases lay in between. CDR3 length: 11 residues. Looked up from germline, CDR1 is MNHNS and CDR2 is SASEGT.

There are many counts of this clonotype. The chain carries TRBV2 and TRBJ1-2, with D possibly being TRBD1 (6 bases). Looked up from germline, CDR1 is SNHLY and CDR2 is FYNNEI. V lost 7 bases and J lost 4, with 10 bases in between. The CDR3 extends over 12 amino acids. The CDR3 sequence: CASKQGLYGYTF. CDR3 DNA: TGTGCCAGCAAACAGGGCCTCTATGGCTACACCTTC. Full variable domain (missing parts from reference TRBV2 and TRBJ1-2): EPEVTQTPSHQVTQMGQEVILRCVPISNHLYFYWYRQILGQKVEFLVSFYNNEISEKSEIFDDQFSVERPDGSNFTLKIRSTKLEDSAMYFCASKQGLYGYTFGSGTRLTVV.